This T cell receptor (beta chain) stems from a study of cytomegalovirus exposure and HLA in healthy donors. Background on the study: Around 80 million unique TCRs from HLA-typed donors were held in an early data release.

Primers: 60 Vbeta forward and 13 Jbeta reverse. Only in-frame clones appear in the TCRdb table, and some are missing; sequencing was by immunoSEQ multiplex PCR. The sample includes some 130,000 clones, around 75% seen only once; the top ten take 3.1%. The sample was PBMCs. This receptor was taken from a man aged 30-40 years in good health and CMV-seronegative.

The CDR3 spells CASSLDGGTTGVYF. In DNA, the CDR3 is TGTGCCAGCAGCTTAGACGGGGGGACCACGGGGGTGTACTTC. V gene TRBV7-2 combines with J gene TRBJ2-4, with 7 bases identical to TRBD2. The CDR3 covers 14 residues. CDR1 and CDR2 from the germline V gene are SGHTA and FQGNSA. Unmatched junction bases numbered 12, after V lost 1 base and J lost 15 bases. Together with reference TRBV7-2 and TRBJ2-4, the CDR3 gives the full variable domain: GAGVSQSPSNKVTEKGKDVELRCDPISGHTALYWYRQSLGQGLEFLIYFQGNSAPDKSGLPSDRFSAERTGGSVSTLTIQRTQQEDSAVYLCASSLDGGTTGVYFGAGTRLSVL.